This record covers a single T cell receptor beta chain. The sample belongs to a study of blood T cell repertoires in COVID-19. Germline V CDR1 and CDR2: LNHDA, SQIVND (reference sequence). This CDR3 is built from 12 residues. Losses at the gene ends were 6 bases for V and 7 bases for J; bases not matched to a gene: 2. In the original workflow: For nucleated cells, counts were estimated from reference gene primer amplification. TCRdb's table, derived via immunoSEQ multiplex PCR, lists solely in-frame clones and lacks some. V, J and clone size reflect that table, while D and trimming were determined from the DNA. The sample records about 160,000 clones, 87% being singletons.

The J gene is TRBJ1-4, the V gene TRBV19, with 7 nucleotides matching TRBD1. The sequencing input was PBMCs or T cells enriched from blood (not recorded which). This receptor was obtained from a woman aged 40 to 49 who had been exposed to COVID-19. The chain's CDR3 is CASRTGVEKLFF. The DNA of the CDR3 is TGTGCCAGTAGAACAGGGGTTGAAAAACTGTTTTTT.